Below are 26 T cell receptor beta chains sequenced from a single sample in a study of T cell changes during pregnancy in multiple sclerosis. TCRdb's table, derived via immunoSEQ multiplex PCR, lists solely in-frame clones and lacks some. The repertoire includes about 28,000 clones, 90% to 95% of them detected once, and 4% to 6% sits in the top ten. Sequencing was performed on peripheral blood, taken in the first trimester of pregnancy. These receptors all stem from a female donor in good health, enrolled as a control in a pregnancy study.

As regards this clone: At one of its ends the junction is not consistent with the germline gene, which may arise from a read error. The same CDR3 can be traced to other DNA sequences in this sample. This chain joins TRBV7-9 and TRBJ2-1; 10 bases map to TRBD2. The germline V gene has CDR1 SEHNR and CDR2 FQNEAQ (reference sequence). The CDR3 length is 16 residues. The CDR3 spells CASSQRAGGEPHEQFF. CDR3 DNA: TGTGCCAGCAGCCAACGAGCGGGAGGGGAACCACATGAGCAATTCTTC. Looking up the rest from reference TRBV7-9 and TRBJ2-1 gives the full variable domain: DTGVSQNPRHKITKRGQNVTFRCDPISEHNRLYWYRQTLGQGPEFLTYFQNEAQLEKSRLLSDRFSAERPKGSFSTLEIQRTEQGDSAMYLCASSQRAGGEPHEQFFGPGTRLTVL.

The table lists this clone with a count of one. The chain carries TRBV7-2 and TRBJ2-7; D may be TRBD2 (6 bases). This CDR3 comprises 13 residues. V lost 6 bases and J lost 5, with 14 bases in between. Germline V gene data show CDR1 as SGHTA and CDR2 as FQGNSA. CDR3 nucleotides: TGTGCCAGCAGAAACACTAGCATCGACGAGCAGTACTTC. This encodes CASRNTSIDEQYF.

This clone was detected only a few times. The chain carries TRBV7-2 and TRBJ1-1; D not certain. The CDR3 totals 12 residues. V was cut by 5 bases and J by 4 bases, with 8 bases left in between. Per germline, CDR1 SGHTA and CDR2 FQGNSA. The CDR3 loop reads CASSPGITEAFF. The DNA of the CDR3 is TGTGCCAGCAGCCCGGGGATCACTGAAGCTTTCTTT. Combining the CDR3 with reference TRBV7-2 and TRBJ1-1 gives the whole variable domain GAGVSQSPSNKVTEKGKDVELRCDPISGHTALYWYRQSLGQGLEFLIYFQGNSAPDKSGLPSDRFSAERTGGSVSTLTIQRTQQEDSAVYLCASSPGITEAFFGQGTRLTVV.

This chain connects TRBV5-1 to TRBJ2-7, with 9 bases matching TRBD2. CDR3 length: 15 amino acids. The germline CDR1 and CDR2 sequences are SGHRS and YFSETQ. Trimming at V came to 1 base and at J to 3 bases, leaving 5 bases not matched to a gene. The CDR3 sequence is CASSLMASGDYEQYF. The CDR3 nucleotides are TGCGCCAGCAGCTTGATGGCTAGCGGGGACTACGAGCAGTACTTC.

This clone was counted a single time. The V call is TRBV9, the J call TRBJ1-1, with 8 bases aligning to TRBD1. Germline CDR1 reads SGDLS; CDR2 reads YYNGEE. The CDR3 contains 14 residues. V shed 3 bases, J shed 5 bases, and the junction held 6 bases outside the gene matches. CDR3 sequence (DNA): TGTGCCAGCAGCGCAGCAGGGGGCGGGACTGAAGCTTTCTTT. The encoded protein is CASSAAGGGTEAFF.

The rearrangement links TRBV7-9 to TRBJ2-7, with 9 nucleotides matching TRBD2. V lost 6 bases, J lost 2 bases, and 5 bases stayed unmatched. The CDR3 sequence is 14 residues long. Germline assignment: CDR1 SEHNR and CDR2 FQNEAQ (reference sequence). The CDR3 loop reads CASRRTSDPYEQYF. The CDR3 DNA reads TGTGCCAGCAGGAGGACTAGCGACCCCTACGAGCAGTACTTC.

J is TRBJ2-1 and V is TRBV27; TRBD2 matches 11 bases. Germline CDR1 is MNHEY and CDR2 is SMNVEV (reference sequence). V was pared by 5 bases and J by 3 bases, with 12 bases of the junction left unmatched. This CDR3 spans 18 amino acids. DNA for the CDR3: TGTGCCAGCAGTCGGGGGGAGGTAGCGGGGGGGCTCTACAATGAGCAGTTCTTC. This codes for CASSRGEVAGGLYNEQFF.

This chain joins TRBV5-5 and TRBJ2-7; possibly TRBD1 for D (6 bases). Trimming stripped 1 base from V and 0 bases from J, with 8 bases between. CDR3 length: 14 amino acids. The germline V gene encodes CDR1 SGHKS and CDR2 YYEKEE (reference sequence). The CDR3 DNA follows: TGTGCCAGCAGCTTGAGGACAGCCTCCTACGAGCAGTACTTC. Encoded protein: CASSLRTASYEQYF.

V usage is TRBV5-1 and J usage is TRBJ1-1; no reliable D call. This CDR3 comprises 12 residues. Germline CDR1 and CDR2: SGHRS and YFSETQ. V lost 4 bases to trimming and J lost 5 bases, with 9 bases between them. CDR3 sequence: CASSGPGTEAFF. CDR3 nucleotides: TGCGCCAGCAGCGGCCCGGGGACTGAAGCTTTCTTT.

The chain is built from TRBV27 and TRBJ2-7; D might be TRBD2 (6 bases). Germline V gives CDR1 MNHEY, CDR2 SMNVEV (reference sequence). The CDR3 is 15 amino acids. Trimming shortened V by 5 bases and J by 0 bases, and 14 bases separated the two germline ends. CDR3 protein: CASSRGEVASYEQYF. CDR3 sequence (DNA): TGTGCCAGCAGTCGCGGGGAGGTTGCCTCCTACGAGCAGTACTTC.

V is TRBV19 and J is TRBJ2-7; TRBD2 aligns across 10 bases. Germline lookup yields CDR1 LNHDA and CDR2 SQIVND (reference sequence). Losses at the gene ends were 3 bases for V and 6 bases for J; bases not matched to a gene: 8. The CDR3 spans 15 residues. The CDR3 is CASSMLAGAVGEQYF. The CDR3, as DNA: TGTGCCAGTAGTATGCTAGCGGGAGCCGTAGGCGAGCAGTACTTC.

The rearrangement links TRBV7-2 to TRBJ2-5, with unresolved D. V was clipped by 4 bases and J by 5 bases, with 11 bases between them. The CDR3 is 13 residues long. Germline V gene data show CDR1 as SGHTA and CDR2 as FQGNSA. The DNA for the CDR3 is TGTGCCAGCAGCTCCCCTAGGATCGAGACCCAGTACTTC. This gives the protein CASSSPRIETQYF.

V is TRBV7-9 and J is TRBJ1-1; D may be TRBD1 (5 bases). Germline values: CDR1 SEHNR, CDR2 FQNEAQ (reference sequence). V was shortened by 4 bases and J by 4 bases, with 7 bases between the two germline ends. CDR3 length: 12 amino acids. The CDR3 sequence: CASSWGGTEAFF. The CDR3 DNA is TGTGCCAGCAGCTGGGGGGGCACTGAAGCTTTCTTT.

The chain links TRBV27 to TRBJ2-5; unclear D gene. The ends were cut back, 3 bases at V and 0 bases at J, with 11 bases in the middle. Germline CDR1 and CDR2: MNHEY and SMNVEV (reference sequence). CDR3 length: 15 residues. As DNA, the CDR3 is TGTGCCAGCAGTTTCATAGGAGAGTACCAAGAGACCCAGTACTTC. It is translated as CASSFIGEYQETQYF.

The gene calls are TRBV4-1 and TRBJ1-1; D ambiguous. V was pared by 0 bases and J by 3 bases, with 8 bases between. CDR1 is MGHRA and CDR2 is YSYEKL in the germline V gene. The CDR3 spans 14 residues. CDR3 region: CASSQEQVYTEAFF. In DNA, the CDR3 is TGCGCCAGCAGCCAAGAGCAGGTTTACACTGAAGCTTTCTTT.

This clone was found a few times. CDR3 sequence (DNA): TGTGCCTGGAGTTTCCGGGACAGCCTTCAGAACACTGAAGCTTTCTTT. It yields the protein CAWSFRDSLQNTEAFF. The chain is built from TRBV30 and TRBJ1-1; 7 bases fit TRBD1. Germline trimming cut 2 bases from V and 1 base from J; bases unmatched to any gene: 10. The CDR3 has 16 residues. Germline V gives CDR1 GTSNPN, CDR2 SVGIG (reference sequence).

Details on this clone: Other nucleotide sequences in the sample specify the same CDR3. The chain carries TRBV5-6 and TRBJ1-5; D is uncertain. The germline V gene has CDR1 SGHDT and CDR2 YYEEEE. The length of the CDR3 is 12 residues. Trimming left V 0 bases short and J 6 bases short, with 4 bases between. This CDR3 is CASSLAGQPQHF. The CDR3 DNA sequence: TGTGCCAGCAGCTTGGCAGGTCAGCCCCAGCATTTT.

The chain carries TRBV4-1 and TRBJ2-7; tentative D call: TRBD2 (6 bases). The V end lost 3 bases, the J end lost 2 bases, and 8 bases lay between the germline ends. In germline, CDR1 is MGHRA, CDR2 YSYEKL. The CDR3 contains 13 residues. The CDR3 sequence: CASSHGSPYEQYF. The CDR3 DNA sequence: TGCGCCAGCAGCCACGGGAGTCCCTACGAGCAGTACTTC.

V and J are TRBV5-6 and TRBJ2-1; TRBD2 matches at 10 bases. The CDR3 has 19 amino acids. CDR1 is SGHDT and CDR2 is YYEEEE in the germline V gene. V shed 5 bases, J shed 3 bases, and the junction held 17 bases outside the gene matches. The CDR3 region is CASRSGLAETRHYYNEQFF. CDR3 DNA: TGTGCCAGCAGATCTGGACTAGCGGAGACACGCCACTACTACAATGAGCAGTTCTTC.

DNA for the CDR3: TGTGCCAGCTCACCATACGGGGGGTCGGCTGGAAACACCATATATTTT. It codes for CASSPYGGSAGNTIYF. The V gene is TRBV18, the J gene TRBJ1-3; a weak D match, TRBD1 (5 bases). Germline V gene sequence: CDR1 KGHSH, CDR2 LQKENI. The length of the CDR3 is 16 residues. V was pared by 2 bases and J by 2 bases, with 13 bases between.

The chain joins TRBV7-2 to TRBJ1-2; tentatively, D is TRBD1 (5 bases). V lost 5 bases, J lost 1 base, and 17 bases lay in between. Germline V CDR1 and CDR2: SGHTA, FQGNSA. The CDR3 runs 16 residues. The CDR3 is CASSPEIRDSNYGYTF. The CDR3 DNA reads TGTGCCAGCAGCCCCGAGATTCGAGACAGTAACTATGGCTACACCTTC.

As DNA, the CDR3 is TGTGCCAGCAGCCAAGATGTAGTATCGGGGTCCGAGCAGTACTTC. Protein product: CASSQDVVSGSEQYF. The chain employs TRBV14 and TRBJ2-7, with D maybe TRBD2 (5 bases). Trimming removed 0 bases at V and 6 bases at J, with 15 bases between. The CDR3 totals 15 residues. CDR1 SGHDN and CDR2 FVKESK come from the germline V gene.

The chain employs TRBV5-4 and TRBJ2-7; tentative D call: TRBD2 (5 bases). Trimming shortened V by 0 bases and J by 1 base, and 11 bases separated the two germline ends. CDR1 is SGHNT and CDR2 is YYREEE in the germline V gene (reference sequence). This CDR3 has 15 amino acids. The CDR3 sequence: CASSLAKGASYEQYF. CDR3 in DNA: TGTGCCAGCAGCTTGGCCAAGGGAGCATCCTACGAGCAGTACTTC. The entire variable domain, with the rest obtained from reference TRBV5-4 and TRBJ2-7, is as follows: ETGVTQSPTHLIKTRGQQVTLRCSSQSGHNTVSWYQQALGQGPQFIFQYYREEENGRGNFPPRFSGLQFPNYSSELNVNALELDDSALYLCASSLAKGASYEQYFGPGTRLTVT.

The gene calls are TRBV28 and TRBJ2-6, with D unresolved. Trimming stripped 11 bases from V and 0 bases from J, with 5 bases between. This CDR3 contains 12 residues. Germline V gives CDR1 MDHEN, CDR2 SYDVKM. The CDR3 region has the DNA TGTGCCCCTCTCTCTGGGGCCAACGTCCTGACTTTC. Its protein product is CAPLSGANVLTF.

The gene calls are TRBV19 and TRBJ2-1; TRBD2 agrees at 14 bases. Germline V CDR1 and CDR2: LNHDA, SQIVND (reference sequence). J lost 5 bases, V lost 9 bases, and 3 bases had no gene match. CDR3 length: 14 residues. This CDR3 reads CASRLAGGNNEQFF. DNA of the CDR3: TGTGCCAGCCGACTAGCGGGAGGGAACAATGAGCAGTTCTTC. The full variable domain, in which reference TRBV19 and TRBJ2-1 provide the parts outside the CDR3, is DGGITQSPKYLFRKEGQNVTLSCEQNLNHDAMYWYRQDPGQGLRLIYYSQIVNDFQKGDIAEGYSVSREKKESFPLTVTSAQKNPTAFYLCASRLAGGNNEQFFGPGTRLTVL.

The chain recombines TRBV2 with TRBJ2-3; D call uncertain. Per the germline V gene, CDR1 is SNHLY and CDR2 is FYNNEI. Trimming took off 2 bases at V and 2 bases at J, with 17 bases between the two ends. The CDR3 spans 17 residues. The CDR3 nucleotides are TGTGCCAGCAGTGAATTCAATGCGTTCTCACCCACAGATACGCAGTATTTT. It translates to CASSEFNAFSPTDTQYF.